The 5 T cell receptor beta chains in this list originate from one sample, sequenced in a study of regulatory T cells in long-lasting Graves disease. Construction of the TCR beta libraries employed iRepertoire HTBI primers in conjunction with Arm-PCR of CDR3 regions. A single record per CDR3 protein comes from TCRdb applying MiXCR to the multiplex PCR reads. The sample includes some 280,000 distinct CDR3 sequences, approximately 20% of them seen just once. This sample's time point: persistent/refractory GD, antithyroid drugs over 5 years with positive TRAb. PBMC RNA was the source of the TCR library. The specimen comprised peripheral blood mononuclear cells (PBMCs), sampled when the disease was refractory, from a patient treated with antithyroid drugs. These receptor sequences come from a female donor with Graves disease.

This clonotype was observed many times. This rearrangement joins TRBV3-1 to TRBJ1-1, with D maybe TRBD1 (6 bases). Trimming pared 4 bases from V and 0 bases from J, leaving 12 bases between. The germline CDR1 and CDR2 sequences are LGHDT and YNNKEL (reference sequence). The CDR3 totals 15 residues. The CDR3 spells CASSLDSNMNTEAFF. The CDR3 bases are TGTGCCAGCAGCCTGGACAGCAACATGAACACTGAAGCTTTCTTT.

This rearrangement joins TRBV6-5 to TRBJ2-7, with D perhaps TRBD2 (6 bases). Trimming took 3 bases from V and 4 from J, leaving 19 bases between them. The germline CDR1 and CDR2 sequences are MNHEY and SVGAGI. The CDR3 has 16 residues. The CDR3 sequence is CASSYLGPASEYEQYF. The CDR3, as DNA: TGTGCCAGCAGTTATCTTGGTCCTGCTAGCGAATACGAGCAGTACTTC.

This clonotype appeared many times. For the CDR3, the DNA is TGTGCCAGCAGTACCCGGACTGACTCCTACGAGCAGTACTTC. This gives the protein CASSTRTDSYEQYF. J is TRBJ2-7 and V is TRBV28; possibly TRBD2 for D (5 bases). CDR1 MDHEN and CDR2 SYDVKM come from the germline V gene. The CDR3 loop spans 14 amino acids. V was clipped by 5 bases and J by 0 bases, with 11 bases between them.

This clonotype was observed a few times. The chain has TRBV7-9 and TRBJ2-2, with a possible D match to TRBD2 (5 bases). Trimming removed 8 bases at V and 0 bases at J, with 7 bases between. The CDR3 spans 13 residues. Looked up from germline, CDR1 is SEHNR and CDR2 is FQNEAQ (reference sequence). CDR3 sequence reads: CASRTPNTGELFF. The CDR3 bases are TGTGCCAGCCGGACTCCGAACACCGGGGAGCTGTTTTTT.

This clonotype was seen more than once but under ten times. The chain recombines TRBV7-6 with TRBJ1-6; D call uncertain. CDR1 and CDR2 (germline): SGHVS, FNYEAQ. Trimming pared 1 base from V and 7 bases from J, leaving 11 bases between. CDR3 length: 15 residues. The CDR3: CASSLDPGENSPLHF. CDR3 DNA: TGTGCCAGCAGCTTAGATCCCGGGGAGAATTCACCCCTCCACTTT.